These 25 T cell receptor beta chains were all obtained from the same sample, sequenced in a study of human T cells and chemical hapten exposure. As for time point: pre-sensitization, week 0. Treatment denoted: therapeutic diphenylcyclopropenone sensitization with weekly scalp DPC. TCRdb passed the RACE reads through MiXCR, listing each CDR3 protein once. The sample lists 250,000 or so distinct CDR3 sequences; around 7% were seen once. Sample: whole blood, taken in connection with sensitization to the hapten diphenylcyclopropenone (DPC). Receptor source: a man between 18 and 35 years old with alopecia areata. Some clones in this sample may be carry-over from other donors' samples.

The V and J genes are TRBV28 and TRBJ2-7; 7 positions match TRBD1. The junction had 10 bases not matched to a gene; V was cut back by 3 bases and J by 2 bases. Germline CDR1 and CDR2: MDHEN and SYDVKM. The CDR3 totals 16 residues. The CDR3 loop reads CASSLPDRAGAYEQYF. CDR3 DNA: TGTGCCAGCAGTTTGCCCGACAGGGCAGGGGCCTACGAGCAGTACTTC.

This clonotype has just a few counts. V usage is TRBV20-1 and J usage is TRBJ1-6; D is unclear. There are 15 residues in the CDR3. The germline CDR1 and CDR2 sequences are DFQATT and SNEGSKA (reference sequence). The V end was cut by 5 bases, the J end by 9 bases, with 20 bases between. The CDR3 sequence: CSASQLRIGRSPLHF. The CDR3 DNA reads as TGCAGTGCTTCACAGTTGAGGATTGGGCGTTCACCCCTCCACTTT.

There are a few counts of this clonotype. This chain links TRBV25-1 with TRBJ2-7; D unresolved. Trimming cost V 6 bases and J 2 bases, with 5 bases left between them. The germline CDR1 and CDR2 sequences are MGHDK and SYGVNS. The CDR3 length is 11 residues. CDR3 bases: TGTGCCAGCAGGGGGACCTACGAGCAGTACTTC. Residues: CASRGTYEQYF.

The chain is built from TRBV5-5 and TRBJ2-3; no clear D. Germline CDR1 SGHKS, CDR2 YYEKEE (reference sequence). The CDR3 loop spans 14 amino acids. Trimming pared 4 bases from V and 8 bases from J, leaving 17 bases between. CDR3 loop: CASSREAQNPTQYF. The CDR3 coding sequence is TGTGCCAGCAGCAGGGAAGCCCAAAACCCTACGCAGTATTTT.

The V and J genes are TRBV7-9 and TRBJ2-6; D is unclear. CDR3 size: 16 residues. CDR1 is SEHNR and CDR2 is FQNEAQ in the germline V gene (reference sequence). V was pared by 5 bases and J by 0 bases, with 11 bases between. The CDR3 is CASSRPPRSGANVLTF. DNA of the CDR3: TGTGCCAGCAGCCGCCCACCCCGCTCTGGGGCCAACGTCCTGACTTTC.

This clonotype was seen repeatedly, ten times or more. The chain combines TRBV7-6 with TRBJ1-4; D is unresolved. Deletions cut 3 bases from V and 8 bases from J, with 7 bases between. This CDR3 spans 12 amino acids. Per germline, CDR1 SGHVS and CDR2 FNYEAQ. Here the CDR3 reads CASSLEREKLFF. The CDR3 bases are TGTGCCAGCAGCTTGGAAAGGGAAAAACTGTTTTTT.

There are a few counts of this clonotype. The chain has TRBV12-3 or TRBV12-4 and TRBJ2-1, with D maybe TRBD2 (7 bases). V lost 0 bases and J lost 6, with 15 bases in between. The length of the CDR3 is 16 residues. The CDR3 DNA follows: TGTGCCAGCAGTTTAGCCCCGGGGGGCTTGGGCAATGAGCAGTTCTTC. It codes for CASSLAPGGLGNEQFF.

This clonotype was picked up many times. This rearrangement joins TRBV5-1 to TRBJ1-1; TRBD1 matches at 7 bases. In germline, CDR1 is SGHRS, CDR2 YFSETQ. There are 16 residues in the CDR3. V trimming: 0 bases; J trimming: 1 base; junction bases outside the gene matches: 6. Here the CDR3 reads CASSLAAGTANTEAFF. CDR3 DNA: TGCGCCAGCAGCTTGGCCGCCGGGACAGCGAACACTGAAGCTTTCTTT. Using reference TRBV5-1 and TRBJ1-1 for the parts outside the CDR3, the full variable domain is KAGVTQTPRYLIKTRGQQVTLSCSPISGHRSVSWYQQTPGQGLQFLFEYFSETQRNKGNFPGRFSGRQFSNSRSEMNVSTLELGDSALYLCASSLAAGTANTEAFFGQGTRLTVV.

The J gene is TRBJ1-1, the V gene TRBV12-3 or TRBV12-4, with D possibly TRBD1 on 5 matching bases. The CDR3 runs to 14 residues. Trimming left V 7 bases short and J 7 bases short, with 19 bases between. CDR3 coding DNA: TGTGCCAGCACCTGGGGGACTTCCGTTGTTGAAGCTTTCTTT. It specifies CASTWGTSVVEAFF.

The chain recombines TRBV9 with TRBJ1-2; 7 nucleotides align to TRBD1. J gave up 7 bases and V 2 bases, and 8 bases lay outside the gene matches. The CDR3 consists of 14 residues. CDR1 is SGDLS, CDR2 YYNGEE, per germline. The CDR3 DNA reads as TGTGCCAGCAGCGTCGAAAAACAGGGGTCTGGCTACACCTTC. Translated: CASSVEKQGSGYTF.

This clonotype appeared a few times. The chain uses TRBV7-7 and TRBJ1-6, with unresolved D. From germline, CDR1 is SSHAT and CDR2 FNYEAQ (reference sequence). V gave up 1 base and J gave up 7 bases, with 5 bases separating them. The CDR3 is made up of 13 amino acids. The DNA of the CDR3 is TGTGCCAGCAGCTTAGACAGCAATTCACCCCTCCACTTT. Translated: CASSLDSNSPLHF.

This clonotype was counted a few times. CDR3 DNA sequence: TGTGCCAGTAGTATTAGTGTGGGGGGGATGACAGATACGCAGTATTTT. Its protein is CASSISVGGMTDTQYF. V and J are TRBV19 and TRBJ2-3; 7 nucleotides align to TRBD2. The V segment lost 3 bases and the J segment 3 bases; nucleotides outside the gene matches: 9. The germline V gene has CDR1 LNHDA and CDR2 SQIVND (reference sequence). The CDR3 sequence is 16 residues long.

In its sample, this clonotype was seen a few times. The V call is TRBV28, the J call TRBJ2-1; 9 nucleotides match TRBD2. Germline V gives CDR1 MDHEN, CDR2 SYDVKM. The CDR3 is 17 amino acids. Germline trimming cut 2 bases from V and 8 bases from J; bases unmatched to any gene: 13. The DNA for the CDR3 is TGTGCCAGCAGTTTAGTGTCCCCCAGCGGGGGGACCGATGAGCAGTTCTTC. Residues: CASSLVSPSGGTDEQFF.

This chain links TRBV2 with TRBJ1-2; possibly TRBD1 for D (5 bases). Trimming cost V 6 bases and J 2 bases, with 13 bases left between them. Germline V gives CDR1 SNHLY, CDR2 FYNNEI. The CDR3 is made up of 14 amino acids. The CDR3 loop reads CASRAVQGNYGYTF. CDR3 nucleotide sequence: TGTGCCAGCAGGGCAGTTCAGGGAAACTATGGCTACACCTTC.

The chain uses TRBV6-2 or TRBV6-3 and TRBJ2-7; 9 bases line up with TRBD1. Losses at the gene ends were 5 bases for V and 4 bases for J; bases not matched to a gene: 6. CDR1 and CDR2 (germline): MNHEY, SVGEGT. This CDR3 region has 14 residues. The CDR3 here is CASSRGTGKYEQYF. In DNA form, the CDR3 reads TGTGCCAGCAGTCGTGGGACAGGGAAATACGAGCAGTACTTC.

The chain couples TRBV6-5 to TRBJ1-1; the D is unclear. Germline assignment: CDR1 MNHEY and CDR2 SVGAGI. With 4 bases removed from V and 1 base from J, the gap between germline ends came to 10 bases. The CDR3 runs to 14 residues. The CDR3 loop reads CASSSTPGNTEAFF. In DNA, the CDR3 is TGTGCCAGCAGTTCGACGCCAGGGAACACTGAAGCTTTCTTT.

There are many counts of this clonotype. The rearrangement joins TRBV15 to TRBJ2-3; tentative D call: TRBD1 (6 bases). Germline V CDR1 and CDR2: LNHNV, YYDKDF (reference sequence). Trimming stripped 1 base from V and 1 base from J, with 15 bases between. CDR3 size: 17 residues. CDR3 DNA sequence: TGTGCCACCAGCAGAGGAAGCGTCAGGGGAGGCACAGATACGCAGTATTTT. This sequence encodes CATSRGSVRGGTDTQYF.

This clonotype has only a few counts. The genes are TRBV20-1 and TRBJ2-3, with 10 positions matching TRBD2. V was clipped by 1 base and J by 6 bases; unmatched bases: 7. This CDR3 has 15 residues. The germline V gene encodes CDR1 DFQATT and CDR2 SNEGSKA (reference sequence). CDR3 amino acids: CSARAPLAGVDTQYF. Here the CDR3 DNA reads TGCAGTGCTAGAGCCCCTCTAGCGGGGGTGGATACGCAGTATTTT.

This clonotype was seen a single time. A much larger clone differs from this one at a single base, so this may be a read error. The chain couples TRBV11-2 to TRBJ1-1, with D perhaps matching TRBD1 (6 bases). Germline V lookup: CDR1 SGHAT, CDR2 FQNNGV. The CDR3 has 14 residues. CDR3 amino acids: CVSSLGGPNTEAFF. CDR3 in DNA: TGTGTCAGCAGCTTAGGGGGACCGAACACTGAAGCTTTCTTT.

This chain joins TRBV5-1 and TRBJ2-6, with D possibly TRBD1 on 5 matching bases. The CDR3 extends over 18 amino acids. The V end was cut by 6 bases, the J end by 0 bases, with 19 bases between. Germline V CDR1 and CDR2: SGHRS, YFSETQ. The DNA for the CDR3 is TGCGCCAGCAACTCCGGACACAGACCTTTCTCTGGGGCCAACGTCCTGACTTTC. This gives the protein CASNSGHRPFSGANVLTF.

The chain uses TRBV12-3 or TRBV12-4 and TRBJ1-5, with D perhaps matching TRBD1 (5 bases). V lost 2 bases, J lost 4 bases, and 9 bases lay in between. CDR3 size: 14 residues. The CDR3 nucleotides are TGTGCCAGCAGTTTAAGCCGGACAAATCAGCCCCAGCATTTT. Its translation is CASSLSRTNQPQHF.

The rearrangement uses TRBV4-2 and TRBJ2-1, with TRBD1 as a possible D gene (7 bases). The germline V gene encodes CDR1 LGHNA and CDR2 YNFKEQ. This CDR3 spans 21 amino acids. Trimming removed 0 bases from V and 0 bases from J, with 24 bases in between. As DNA, the CDR3 is TGTGCCAGCAGCCAAGAGATTAAAGGTGGCGGGGACAGTCGCTCCTACAATGAGCAGTTCTTC. Encoded protein: CASSQEIKGGGDSRSYNEQFF.

The chain couples TRBV25-1 to TRBJ1-2, with D possibly matching TRBD1 (6 bases). V was clipped by 10 bases and J by 10 bases, with 19 bases between them. The CDR3 is made up of 12 amino acids. Per the germline V gene, CDR1 is MGHDK and CDR2 is SYGVNS. CDR3 sequence: CATSGHPVDYTF. CDR3 nucleotides: TGTGCCACCTCGGGACACCCGGTGGACTACACCTTC.

This clonotype was seen more than once but under ten times. A much larger clone differs from this one at a single base, so this may be a read error. This sequence joins TRBV6-5 and TRBJ1-5, with TRBD1 identical over 8 bases. The CDR3 totals 14 residues. Germline-derived CDR1 and CDR2 are MNHEY and SVGAGI. Trimming at V came to 5 bases and at J to 2 bases, leaving 2 bases not matched to a gene. CDR3 sequence reads: CASSVTGGNQPQHF. The CDR3 nucleotides are TGTGCCAGCAGTGTGACAGGGGGCAATCAGCCCCAGCATTTT.

This clonotype was seen ten or more times. This chain links TRBV20-1 with TRBJ1-5; 7 bases are a match to TRBD1. The CDR3 consists of 13 residues. The V gene end was trimmed by 1 base and the J gene end by 6 bases; junction bases not matched to a gene: 3. Per germline, CDR1 DFQATT and CDR2 SNEGSKA (reference sequence). DNA for the CDR3: TGCAGTGCTAGAGTCGACAGGGTTCAGCCCCAGCATTTT. Translating gives CSARVDRVQPQHF.